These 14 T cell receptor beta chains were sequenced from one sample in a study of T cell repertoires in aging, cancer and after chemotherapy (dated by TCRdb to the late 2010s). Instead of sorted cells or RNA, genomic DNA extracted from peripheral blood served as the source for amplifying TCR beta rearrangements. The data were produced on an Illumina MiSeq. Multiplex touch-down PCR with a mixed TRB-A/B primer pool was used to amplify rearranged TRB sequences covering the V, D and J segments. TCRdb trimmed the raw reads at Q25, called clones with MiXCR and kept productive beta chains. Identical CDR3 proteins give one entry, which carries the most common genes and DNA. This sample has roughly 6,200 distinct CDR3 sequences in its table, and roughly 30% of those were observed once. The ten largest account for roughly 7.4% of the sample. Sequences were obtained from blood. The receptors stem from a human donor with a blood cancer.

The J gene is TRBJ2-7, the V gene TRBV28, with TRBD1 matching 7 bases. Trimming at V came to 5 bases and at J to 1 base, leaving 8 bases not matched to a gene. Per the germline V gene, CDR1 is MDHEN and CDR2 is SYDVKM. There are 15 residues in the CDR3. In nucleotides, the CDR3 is TGTGCCAGCAGTCCGCCGACAGGGCTATCCTACGAGCAGTACTTC. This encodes CASSPPTGLSYEQYF.

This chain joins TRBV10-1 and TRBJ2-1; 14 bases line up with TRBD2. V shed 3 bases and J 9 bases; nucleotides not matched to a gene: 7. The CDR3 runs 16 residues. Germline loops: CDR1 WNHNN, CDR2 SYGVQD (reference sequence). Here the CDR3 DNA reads TGCGCCAGCAGTGATTGGACTAGCGGGAGGCCGGGTGAGCAGTTCTTC. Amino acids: CASSDWTSGRPGEQFF.

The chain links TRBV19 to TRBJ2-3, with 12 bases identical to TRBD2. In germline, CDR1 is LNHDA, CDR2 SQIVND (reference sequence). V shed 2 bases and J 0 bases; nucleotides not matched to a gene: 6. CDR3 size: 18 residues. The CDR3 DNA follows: TGTGCCAGTAGTATATCCAGACTAGCGGGAGCTAGCACAGATACGCAGTATTTT. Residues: CASSISRLAGASTDTQYF.

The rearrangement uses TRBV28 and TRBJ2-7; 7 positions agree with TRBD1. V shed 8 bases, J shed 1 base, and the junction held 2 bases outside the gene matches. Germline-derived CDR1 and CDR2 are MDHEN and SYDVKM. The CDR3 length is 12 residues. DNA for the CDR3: TGTGCCAGCGAGGGACAGTCCTACGAGCAGTACTTC. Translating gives CASEGQSYEQYF.

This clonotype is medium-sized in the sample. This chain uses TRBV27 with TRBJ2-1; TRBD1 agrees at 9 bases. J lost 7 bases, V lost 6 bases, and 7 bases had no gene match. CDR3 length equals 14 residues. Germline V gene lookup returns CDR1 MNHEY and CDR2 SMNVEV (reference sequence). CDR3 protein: CASSRDRVRNEQFF. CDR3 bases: TGTGCCAGCAGCAGGGACAGGGTGAGGAATGAGCAGTTCTTC.

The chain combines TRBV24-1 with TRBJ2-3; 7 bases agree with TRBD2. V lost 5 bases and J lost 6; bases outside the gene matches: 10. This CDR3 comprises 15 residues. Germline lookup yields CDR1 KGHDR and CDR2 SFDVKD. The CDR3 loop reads CATSVANGRTDTQYF. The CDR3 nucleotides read TGTGCCACCAGTGTTGCTAACGGGAGGACCGATACGCAGTATTTT.

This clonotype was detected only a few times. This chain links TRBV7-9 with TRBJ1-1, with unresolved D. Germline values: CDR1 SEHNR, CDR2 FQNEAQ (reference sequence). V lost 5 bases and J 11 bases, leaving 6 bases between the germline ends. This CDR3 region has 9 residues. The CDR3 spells CASSPGAFF. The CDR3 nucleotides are TGTGCCAGCAGCCCGGGGGCTTTCTTT.

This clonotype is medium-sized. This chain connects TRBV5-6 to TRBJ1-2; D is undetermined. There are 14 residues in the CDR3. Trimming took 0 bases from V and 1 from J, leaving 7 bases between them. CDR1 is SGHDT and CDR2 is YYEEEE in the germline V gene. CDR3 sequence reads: CASSLGYSNYGYTF. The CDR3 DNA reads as TGTGCCAGCAGCTTGGGGTACAGTAACTATGGCTACACCTTC.

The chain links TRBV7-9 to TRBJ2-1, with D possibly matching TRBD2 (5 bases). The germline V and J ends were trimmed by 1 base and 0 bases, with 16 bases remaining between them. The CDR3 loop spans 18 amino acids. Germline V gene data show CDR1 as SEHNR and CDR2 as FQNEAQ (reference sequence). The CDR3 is CASSLVGGLYLSYNEQFF. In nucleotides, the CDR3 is TGTGCCAGCAGCTTAGTGGGTGGACTGTACCTCTCCTACAATGAGCAGTTCTTC. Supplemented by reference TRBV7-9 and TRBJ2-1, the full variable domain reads DTGVSQNPRHKITKRGQNVTFRCDPISEHNRLYWYRQTLGQGPEFLTYFQNEAQLEKSRLLSDRFSAERPKGSFSTLEIQRTEQGDSAMYLCASSLVGGLYLSYNEQFFGPGTRLTVL.

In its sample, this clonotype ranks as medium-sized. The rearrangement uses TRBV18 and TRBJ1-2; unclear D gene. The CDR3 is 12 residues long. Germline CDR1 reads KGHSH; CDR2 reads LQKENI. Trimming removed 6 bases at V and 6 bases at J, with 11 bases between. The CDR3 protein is CASSEPINGYTF. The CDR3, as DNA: TGTGCCAGCTCGGAACCTATAAATGGCTACACCTTC.

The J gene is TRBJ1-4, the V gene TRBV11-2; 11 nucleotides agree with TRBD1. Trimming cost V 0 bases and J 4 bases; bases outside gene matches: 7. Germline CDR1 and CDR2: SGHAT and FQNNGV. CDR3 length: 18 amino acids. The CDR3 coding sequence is TGTGCCAGCAGCTTAGAAAGGACAGGGGGCTTGGGTAATGAAAAACTGTTTTTT. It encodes CASSLERTGGLGNEKLFF.

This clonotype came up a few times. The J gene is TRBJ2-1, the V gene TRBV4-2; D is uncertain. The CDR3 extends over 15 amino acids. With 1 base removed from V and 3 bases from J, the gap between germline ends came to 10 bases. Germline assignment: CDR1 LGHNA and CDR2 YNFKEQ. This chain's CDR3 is CASSQGYSDYNEQFF. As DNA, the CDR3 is TGTGCCAGCAGCCAAGGCTATAGTGACTACAATGAGCAGTTCTTC.

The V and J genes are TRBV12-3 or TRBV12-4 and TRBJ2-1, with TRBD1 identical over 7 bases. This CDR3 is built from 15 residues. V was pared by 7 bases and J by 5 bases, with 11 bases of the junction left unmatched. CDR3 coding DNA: TGTGCCAGCATGGTCTCAGGGGGTGGCAACAATGAGCAGTTCTTC. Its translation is CASMVSGGGNNEQFF.

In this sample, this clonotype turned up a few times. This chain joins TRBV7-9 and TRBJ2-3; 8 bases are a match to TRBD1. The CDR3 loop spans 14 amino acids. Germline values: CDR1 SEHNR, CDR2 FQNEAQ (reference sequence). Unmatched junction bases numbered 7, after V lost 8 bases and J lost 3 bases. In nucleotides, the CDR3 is TGTGCCAGCTTCCAGACAGGGGAGACAGATACGCAGTATTTT. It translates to CASFQTGETDTQYF.